This T cell receptor (beta chain) stems from a study of identical twins. With respect to this clonotype: Its antigen is undetermined.

V was shortened by 4 bases and J by 0 bases, with 11 bases between the two germline ends. The germline gives CDR1 SGHDT, CDR2 YYEEEE. The CDR3 is 14 amino acids. Study conclusions and caveats: When twins shared out-of-frame alpha sequences, those sequences had excess low generation probability.

Each CDR3 protein gets one entry after TCRdb re-called the 5' RACE reads with MiXCR. The data show fewer than 500,000 distinct CDR3 sequences, with approximately 24% seen just once and roughly 3% held by the top ten. These data are also associated with another study on T cells expressing NK-cell markers. This second study notes: One of eight sequenced donors was HCMV-seronegative; the other seven were seropositive.

The sequenced material came from CD4+ T cells sorted from blood. This receptor was obtained from a young woman in good health. V is TRBV5-6 and J is TRBJ2-7, with D perhaps matching TRBD1 (5 bases). The CDR3 nucleotides read TGTGCCAGCAGCGTGACAGCGTCCTCCTACGAGCAGTACTTC. It yields the protein CASSVTASSYEQYF.